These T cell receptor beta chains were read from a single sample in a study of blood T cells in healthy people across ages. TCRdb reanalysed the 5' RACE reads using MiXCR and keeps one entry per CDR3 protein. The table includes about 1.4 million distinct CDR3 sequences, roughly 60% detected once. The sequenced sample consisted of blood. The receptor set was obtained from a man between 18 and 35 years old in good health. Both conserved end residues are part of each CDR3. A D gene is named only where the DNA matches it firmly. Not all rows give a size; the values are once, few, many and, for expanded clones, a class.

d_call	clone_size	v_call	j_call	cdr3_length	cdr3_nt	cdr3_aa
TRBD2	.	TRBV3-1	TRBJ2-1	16	TGTGCCAGCAGCCAAGGGAGACTAGCGGTTAACAATGAGCAGTTCTTC	CASSQGRLAVNNEQFF
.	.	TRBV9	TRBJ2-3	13	TGTGCCAGCAGCGTAAGGATCGCAGATACGCAGTATTTT	CASSVRIADTQYF
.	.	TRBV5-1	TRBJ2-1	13	TGCGCCAGCAGCTCGCAGGGAACCTACGAGCAGTTCTTC	CASSSQGTYEQFF
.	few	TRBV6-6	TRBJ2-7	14	TGTGCCAGCAGTTACTCTCGGGGTCAAGACGAGCAGTACTTC	CASSYSRGQDEQYF
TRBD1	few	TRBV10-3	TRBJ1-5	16	TGTGCCATCAGTTCGACAGGGGATGTAGGCAATCAGCCCCAGCATTTT	CAISSTGDVGNQPQHF
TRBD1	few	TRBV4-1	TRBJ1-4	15	TGCGCCAGCAGCCTACGACAGGGAGAAAATGAAAAACTGTTTTTT	CASSLRQGENEKLFF
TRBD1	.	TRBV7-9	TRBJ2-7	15	TGTGCCAGCAGCTTAGAGGGACAGGGCTACAATGAGCAGTACTTC	CASSLEGQGYNEQYF
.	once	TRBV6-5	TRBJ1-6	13	TGTGCCAGCAGTCGGGCCGCTAATTCACCCCTCCACTTT	CASSRAANSPLHF
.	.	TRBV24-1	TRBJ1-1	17	TGTGCCACCAGTGATCCCTCGGAGAATCGGGCCAACACTGAAGCTTTCTTT	CATSDPSENRANTEAFF
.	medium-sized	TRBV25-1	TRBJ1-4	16	TGTGCCAGCAGTGATACCAGGGGAGGAACTAATGAAAAACTGTTTTTT	CASSDTRGGTNEKLFF